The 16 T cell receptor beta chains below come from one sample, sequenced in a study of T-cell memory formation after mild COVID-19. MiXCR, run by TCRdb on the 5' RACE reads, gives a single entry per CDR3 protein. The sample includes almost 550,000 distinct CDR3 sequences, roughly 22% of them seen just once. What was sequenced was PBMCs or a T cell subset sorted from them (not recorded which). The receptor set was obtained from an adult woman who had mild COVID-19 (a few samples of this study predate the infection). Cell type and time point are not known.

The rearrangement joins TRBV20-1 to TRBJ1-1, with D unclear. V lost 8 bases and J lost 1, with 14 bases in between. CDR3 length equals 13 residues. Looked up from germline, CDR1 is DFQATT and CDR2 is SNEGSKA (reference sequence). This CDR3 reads CSRLEWKNTEAFF. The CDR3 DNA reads TGCAGTCGCCTTGAGTGGAAGAACACTGAAGCTTTCTTT.

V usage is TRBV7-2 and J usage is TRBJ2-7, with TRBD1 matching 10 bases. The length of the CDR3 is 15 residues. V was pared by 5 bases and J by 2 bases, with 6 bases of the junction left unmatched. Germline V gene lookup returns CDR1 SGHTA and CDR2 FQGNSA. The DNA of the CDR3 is TGTGCCAGCAGCGCGGGACAGGGGATAGCCTACGAGCAGTACTTC. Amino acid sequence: CASSAGQGIAYEQYF.

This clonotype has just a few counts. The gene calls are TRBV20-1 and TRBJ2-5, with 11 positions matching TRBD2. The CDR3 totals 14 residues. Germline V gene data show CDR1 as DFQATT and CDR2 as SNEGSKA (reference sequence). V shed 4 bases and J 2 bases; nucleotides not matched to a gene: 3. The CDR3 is CSATGLAEQETQYF. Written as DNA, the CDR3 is TGCAGTGCTACGGGACTAGCGGAGCAAGAGACCCAGTACTTC.

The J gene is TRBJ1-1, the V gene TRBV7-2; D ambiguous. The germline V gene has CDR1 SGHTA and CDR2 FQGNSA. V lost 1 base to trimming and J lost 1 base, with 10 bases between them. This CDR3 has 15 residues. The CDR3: CASSLVAGANTEAFF. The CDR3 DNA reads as TGTGCCAGCAGCTTAGTGGCGGGCGCGAACACTGAAGCTTTCTTT. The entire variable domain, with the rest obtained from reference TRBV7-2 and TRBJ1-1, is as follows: GAGVSQSPSNKVTEKGKDVELRCDPISGHTALYWYRQSLGQGLEFLIYFQGNSAPDKSGLPSDRFSAERTGGSVSTLTIQRTQQEDSAVYLCASSLVAGANTEAFFGQGTRLTVV.

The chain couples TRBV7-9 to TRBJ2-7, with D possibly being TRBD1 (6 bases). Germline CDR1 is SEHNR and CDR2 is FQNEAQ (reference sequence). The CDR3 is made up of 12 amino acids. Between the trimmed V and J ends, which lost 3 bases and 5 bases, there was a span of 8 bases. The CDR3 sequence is CASSFTGNEQYF. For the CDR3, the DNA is TGTGCCAGCAGCTTTACAGGGAACGAGCAGTACTTC.

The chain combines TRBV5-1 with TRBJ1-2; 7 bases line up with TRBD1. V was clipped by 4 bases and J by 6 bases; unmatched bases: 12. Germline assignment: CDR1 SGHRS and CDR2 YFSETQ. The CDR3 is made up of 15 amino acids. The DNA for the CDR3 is TGCGCCAGCAGCCCCCGGACAGGAGCAGGGGATGGCTACACCTTC. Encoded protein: CASSPRTGAGDGYTF. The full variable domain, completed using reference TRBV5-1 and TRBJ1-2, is KAGVTQTPRYLIKTRGQQVTLSCSPISGHRSVSWYQQTPGQGLQFLFEYFSETQRNKGNFPGRFSGRQFSNSRSEMNVSTLELGDSALYLCASSPRTGAGDGYTFGSGTRLTVV.

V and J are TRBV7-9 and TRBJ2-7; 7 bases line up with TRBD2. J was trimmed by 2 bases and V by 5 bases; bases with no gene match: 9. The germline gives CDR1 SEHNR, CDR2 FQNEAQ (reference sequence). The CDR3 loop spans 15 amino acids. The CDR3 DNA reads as TGTGCCAGCAGCCGGGGAGGGATAACAACCTACGAGCAGTACTTC. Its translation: CASSRGGITTYEQYF. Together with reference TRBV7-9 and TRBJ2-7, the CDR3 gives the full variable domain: DTGVSQNPRHKITKRGQNVTFRCDPISEHNRLYWYRQTLGQGPEFLTYFQNEAQLEKSRLLSDRFSAERPKGSFSTLEIQRTEQGDSAMYLCASSRGGITTYEQYFGPGTRLTVT.

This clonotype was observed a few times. This chain's CDR3 is CASSLARVTNEKLFF. As DNA, the CDR3 is TGTGCCAGCAGCTTAGCCAGGGTAACTAATGAAAAACTGTTTTTT. The chain employs TRBV11-2 and TRBJ1-4, with D possibly matching TRBD1 (5 bases). CDR1 and CDR2 (germline): SGHAT, FQNNGV. V lost 1 base, J lost 1 base, and 7 bases lay in between. This CDR3 region has 15 residues. The whole variable domain, filled in from reference TRBV11-2 and TRBJ1-4, reads EAGVAQSPRYKIIEKRQSVAFWCNPISGHATLYWYQQILGQGPKLLIQFQNNGVVDDSQLPKDRFSAERLKGVDSTLKIQPAKLEDSAVYLCASSLARVTNEKLFFGSGTQLSVL.

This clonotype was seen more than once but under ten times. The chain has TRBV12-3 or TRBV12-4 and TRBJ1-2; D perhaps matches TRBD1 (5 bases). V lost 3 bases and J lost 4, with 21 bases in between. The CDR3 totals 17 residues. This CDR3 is CASSFGFAGSTPYGYTF. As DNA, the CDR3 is TGTGCCAGCAGTTTCGGATTTGCAGGGAGTACGCCCTATGGCTACACCTTC.

The CDR3: CASSSPRSDTQYF. CDR3 in DNA: TGTGCCAGCAGTTCCCCCCGATCAGATACGCAGTATTTT. This chain joins TRBV12-3 or TRBV12-4 and TRBJ2-3; no clear D gene. The CDR3 sequence is 13 residues long. With 4 bases removed from V and 4 bases from J, the gap between germline ends came to 9 bases.

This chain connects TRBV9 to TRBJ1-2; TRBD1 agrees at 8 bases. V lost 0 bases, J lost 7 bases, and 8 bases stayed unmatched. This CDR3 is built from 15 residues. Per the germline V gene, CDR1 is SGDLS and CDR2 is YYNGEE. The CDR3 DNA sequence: TGTGCCAGCAGCGTAGCCACAGGGGGATGGGGTGGCTACACCTTC. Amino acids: CASSVATGGWGGYTF.

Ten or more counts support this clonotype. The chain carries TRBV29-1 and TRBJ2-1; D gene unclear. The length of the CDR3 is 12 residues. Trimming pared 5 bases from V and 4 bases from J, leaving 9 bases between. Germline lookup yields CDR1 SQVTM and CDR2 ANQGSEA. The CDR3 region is CSVSEPYNEQFF. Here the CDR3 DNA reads TGCAGCGTTTCTGAACCGTACAATGAGCAGTTCTTC.

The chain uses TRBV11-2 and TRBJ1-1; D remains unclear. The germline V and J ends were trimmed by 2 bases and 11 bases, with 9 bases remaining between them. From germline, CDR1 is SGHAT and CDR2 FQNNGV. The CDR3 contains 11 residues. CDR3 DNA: TGTGCCAGCAGCTTAAGCTTGGAGGCTTTCTTT. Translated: CASSLSLEAFF.

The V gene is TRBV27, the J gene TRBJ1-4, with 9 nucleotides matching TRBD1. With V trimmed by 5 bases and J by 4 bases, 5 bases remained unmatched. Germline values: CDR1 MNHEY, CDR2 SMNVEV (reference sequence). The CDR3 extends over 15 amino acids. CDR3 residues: CASSDTGGRNEKLFF. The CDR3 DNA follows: TGTGCCAGCAGTGACACAGGGGGCCGTAATGAAAAACTGTTTTTT. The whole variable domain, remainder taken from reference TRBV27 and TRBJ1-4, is EAQVTQNPRYLITVTGKKLTVTCSQNMNHEYMSWYRQDPGLGLRQIYYSMNVEVTDKGDVPEGYKVSRKEKRNFPLILESPSPNQTSLYFCASSDTGGRNEKLFFGSGTQLSVL.

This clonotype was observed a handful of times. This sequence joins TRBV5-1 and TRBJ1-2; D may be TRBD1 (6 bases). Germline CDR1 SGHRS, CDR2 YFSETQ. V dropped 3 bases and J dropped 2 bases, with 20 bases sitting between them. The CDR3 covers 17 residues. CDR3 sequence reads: CASSSHGGREPNYGYTF. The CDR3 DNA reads TGCGCCAGCAGCTCCCACGGGGGCCGCGAGCCAAACTATGGCTACACCTTC.

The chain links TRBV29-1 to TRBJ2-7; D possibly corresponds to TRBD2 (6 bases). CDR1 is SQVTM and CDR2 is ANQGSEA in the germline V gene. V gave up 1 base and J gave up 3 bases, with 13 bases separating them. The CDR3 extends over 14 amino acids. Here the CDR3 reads CSVEGSYGSYEQYF. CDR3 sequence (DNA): TGCAGCGTTGAAGGGAGTTACGGGAGCTACGAGCAGTACTTC.